This T cell receptor (beta chain) appears in the sequencing data of a study of beta chain features in type 1 diabetes. Across the whole study: The samples had 90 million to 130 million sorted cells examined in all. Study observations and caveats: More deletions and fewer insertions at VDJ junctions were found in patients with type 1 diabetes. Researchers report that Type 1 diabetes patients had moderately but significantly shorter TCRB CDR3s across all four CD4+ subsets.

The authors reverse transcribed all of the isolated RNA, so sequencing captured expressed TCRB transcripts. Measured with immunoSEQ multiplex PCR; TCRdb has only the in-frame clones, and not every one. The sample yields roughly 350,000 clones, 9.5% to 12% seen once. This CDR3 has 15 residues. The germline gives CDR1 SNHLY, CDR2 FYNNEI. Trimming pared 6 bases from V and 0 bases from J, leaving 12 bases between. Note on this clone: The antigen remains unidentified.

The chain recombines TRBV2 with TRBJ1-5, with D perhaps TRBD1 (5 bases). The receptor was derived from a young woman in good health. Sequenced: naive CD4+ T cells from blood. Here the CDR3 DNA reads TGTGCCAGCAGAGTGACAGAGGATAGCAATCAGCCCCAGCATTTT. This translates into CASRVTEDSNQPQHF.